This TCR beta chain was captured in a study of blood T cell repertoires in COVID-19. The wider study: Samples taken during acute and convalescent COVID-19 were collected in the United States, Italy and Spain. Nucleic acid was either cDNA or gDNA, and it came from T cells, B-cell-depleted T cells, or PBMCs.

The germline V gene encodes CDR1 SGHAT and CDR2 FQNNGV. V lost 3 bases and J lost 0; bases outside the gene matches: 6. CDR3 size: 16 residues. Authors' analysis steps: Estimates of nucleated cell counts were drawn from the amplification of reference gene primers. Assay used: immunoSEQ multiplex PCR; TCRdb lists only in-frame clones, some missing. V and J calls and clone size are copied from that table; D and trimming were computed from the DNA. This table has 45,000 to 75,000 clones, 88% appearing once. The sequencing input was peripheral blood. The clonotype originates from a man between 60 and 70 years old with acute or convalescent COVID-19. The chain uses TRBV11-2 and TRBJ2-7; TRBD1 matches at 9 bases. The CDR3 nucleotides read TGTGCCAGCAGCTTTGGCGGGACAGGGAGCTCCTACGAGCAGTACTTC. Translated: CASSFGGTGSSYEQYF.